One and the same sample provided the 24 T cell receptor beta chains below, sequenced in a study of blood T cell repertoires in COVID-19. Libraries were prepared by immunoSEQ multiplex PCR; TCRdb keeps only in-frame clonotypes and omits some of them. This sample has roughly 150,000 clones; roughly 88% occur once, and the top ten carry more than 5.5%. The sample was peripheral blood. The origin of the receptors is a woman aged 45-60 years in a cohort sampled during active or convalescent COVID-19.

This clone was observed a single time. The chain employs TRBV10-1 and TRBJ1-2; TRBD1 agrees at 8 bases. J lost 3 bases, V lost 8 bases, and 8 bases had no gene match. There are 14 residues in the CDR3. Germline CDR1 reads WNHNN; CDR2 reads SYGVQD (reference sequence). CDR3 sequence: CASGYRGFYYGYTF. Written as DNA, the CDR3 is TGCGCCAGCGGCTACAGGGGGTTCTACTATGGCTACACCTTC.

The V call is TRBV6-5, the J call TRBJ1-2, with D perhaps TRBD1 (5 bases). The CDR3 loop spans 15 amino acids. In germline, CDR1 is MNHEY, CDR2 SVGAGI. Trimming shortened V by 7 bases and J by 6 bases, and 21 bases separated the two germline ends. CDR3 in amino acids: CASTPGGSPYDGYTF. The CDR3 region has the DNA TGTGCCAGCACCCCGGGGGGAAGTCCTTACGATGGCTACACCTTC.

V usage is TRBV5-4 and J usage is TRBJ2-2, with D possibly TRBD2 on 6 matching bases. Germline lookup yields CDR1 SGHNT and CDR2 YYREEE (reference sequence). V was clipped by 4 bases and J by 4 bases, with 14 bases between them. The CDR3 is made up of 15 amino acids. This CDR3 is CASSRGTDLTGELFF. DNA for the CDR3: TGTGCCAGCAGCCGCGGGACGGACCTCACCGGGGAGCTGTTTTTT.

The chain carries TRBV7-2 and TRBJ2-3; D call uncertain. CDR1 SGHTA and CDR2 FQGNSA come from the germline V gene. Trimming removed 0 bases from V and 3 bases from J, with 4 bases in between. CDR3 length: 13 amino acids. CDR3 protein: CASSLAETDTQYF. The CDR3 DNA reads TGTGCCAGCAGCTTAGCAGAGACAGATACGCAGTATTTT.

The rearrangement links TRBV5-1 to TRBJ2-4; TRBD1 matches 7 bases. The germline V gene has CDR1 SGHRS and CDR2 YFSETQ. This CDR3 has 15 amino acids. V trimming: 4 bases; J trimming: 4 bases; junction bases outside the gene matches: 8. This CDR3 is CASSPPGTEKNIQYF. The DNA for the CDR3 is TGCGCCAGCAGCCCCCCTGGGACAGAAAAAAACATTCAGTACTTC.

The chain uses TRBV6-5 and TRBJ1-5, with TRBD1 identical over 8 bases. The CDR3 consists of 14 residues. Trimming removed 6 bases from V and 7 bases from J; junction bases left unmatched: 8. Germline V gives CDR1 MNHEY, CDR2 SVGAGI. CDR3 region: CASRIGTGGQPQHF. The CDR3 DNA reads TGTGCCAGCAGGATTGGGACAGGAGGCCAGCCCCAGCATTTT.

The V gene is TRBV11-2, the J gene TRBJ2-7; 8 nucleotides align to TRBD2. Losses at the gene ends were 0 bases for V and 0 bases for J; bases not matched to a gene: 4. Germline assignment: CDR1 SGHAT and CDR2 FQNNGV. The CDR3 is 16 residues long. The CDR3 is CASSLDSGALSYEQYF. CDR3 DNA: TGTGCCAGCAGCTTAGATAGCGGGGCCCTCTCCTACGAGCAGTACTTC.

The gene calls are TRBV2 and TRBJ1-5; TRBD1 matches 7 bases. CDR3 length: 12 residues. With 6 bases clipped from V and 4 bases from J, the junction kept 0 bases outside the gene matches. CDR1 is SNHLY and CDR2 is FYNNEI in the germline V gene. Here the CDR3 reads CASRQGNQPQHF. The CDR3 DNA follows: TGTGCCAGCAGACAGGGGAATCAGCCCCAGCATTTT.

The V call is TRBV6-5, the J call TRBJ2-1; D uncertain. Looked up from germline, CDR1 is MNHEY and CDR2 is SVGAGI. Trimming pared 0 bases from V and 10 bases from J, leaving 13 bases between. The CDR3 sequence is 14 residues long. CDR3 sequence: CASSYSMAAQEQFF. The CDR3, as DNA: TGTGCCAGCAGTTACTCGATGGCGGCCCAGGAGCAGTTCTTC.

The chain couples TRBV6-2 or TRBV6-3 to TRBJ2-3; TRBD2 matches at 9 bases. Looked up from germline, CDR1 is MNHEY and CDR2 is SVGEGT. The CDR3 length is 16 residues. V dropped 6 bases and J dropped 0; count of bases not matched to a gene: 7. The CDR3 region has the DNA TGTGCCAGCAGCCATCTAGCGGGGACTAGCACAGATACGCAGTATTTT. The encoded protein is CASSHLAGTSTDTQYF.

This clone was observed a single time. V and J are TRBV30 and TRBJ2-7, with TRBD1 matching 9 bases. CDR1 is GTSNPN and CDR2 is SVGIG in the germline V gene (reference sequence). Trimming cost V 3 bases and J 9 bases; bases outside gene matches: 15. The CDR3 runs 15 residues. CDR3 nucleotide sequence: TGTGCCTGGAGGCTACCCGGGACAGGGTCAAGGTGGCAGTACTTC. Translating it yields CAWRLPGTGSRWQYF. The variable domain in full, with the rest retrieved from reference TRBV30 and TRBJ2-7, is SQTIHQWPATLVQPVGSPLSLECTVEGTSNPNLYWYRQAAGRGLQLLFYSVGIGQISSEVPQNLSASRPQDRQFILSSKKLLLSDSGFYLCAWRLPGTGSRWQYFGPGTRLTVT.

The rearrangement links TRBV6-5 to TRBJ1-5; no reliable D call. Trimming cost V 2 bases and J 2 bases, with 10 bases left between them. This CDR3 region has 15 residues. The germline gives CDR1 MNHEY, CDR2 SVGAGI. Here the CDR3 DNA reads TGTGCCAGCAGTTACGCCTCAGGCGGCAATCAGCCCCAGCATTTT. Its translation is CASSYASGGNQPQHF.

This clone was recorded a few times. This rearrangement joins TRBV18 to TRBJ2-7; perhaps TRBD2 as D (5 bases). The germline V gene has CDR1 KGHSH and CDR2 LQKENI. V was shortened by 5 bases and J by 2 bases, with 13 bases between the two germline ends. This CDR3 has 14 residues. This CDR3 is CASSSDAGPYEQYF. CDR3 nucleotide sequence: TGTGCCAGCTCATCGGACGCGGGTCCCTACGAGCAGTACTTC. Looking up the rest from reference TRBV18 and TRBJ2-7 gives the full variable domain: NAGVMQNPRHLVRRRGQEARLRCSPMKGHSHVYWYRQLPEEGLKFMVYLQKENIIDESGMPKERFSAEFPKEGPSILRIQQVVRGDSAAYFCASSSDAGPYEQYFGPGTRLTVT.

The gene calls are TRBV9 and TRBJ1-3; TRBD1 aligns across 7 bases. Looked up from germline, CDR1 is SGDLS and CDR2 is YYNGEE. After removal of 1 base from V and 3 bases from J, the junction contained 7 bases not matched to a gene. CDR3 length: 16 residues. CDR3 loop: CASSVNLRDSGNTIYF. The CDR3 nucleotides read TGTGCCAGCAGCGTAAACCTCCGGGACAGTGGAAACACCATATATTTT.

Only a few counts were recorded for this clone. The gene calls are TRBV5-8 and TRBJ1-1; 7 bases match TRBD1. With V trimmed by 3 bases and J by 2 bases, 13 bases remained unmatched. CDR3 length: 17 amino acids. Germline CDR1 SGHTS, CDR2 YDEGEE. For the CDR3, the DNA is TGTGCCAGCAGCTGGGGGACAGTGATACTATATAACACTGAAGCTTTCTTT. It encodes CASSWGTVILYNTEAFF.

For this clone: In the same sample, other DNA sequences code for this CDR3. V is TRBV7-2 and J is TRBJ2-1; TRBD1 might be the D (6 bases). Germline V gives CDR1 SGHTA, CDR2 FQGNSA. There are 13 residues in the CDR3. Trimming left V 5 bases short and J 4 bases short, with 9 bases between. The CDR3 coding sequence is TGTGCCAGCAGCCTGGACAGTTACAATGAGCAGTTCTTC. It yields the protein CASSLDSYNEQFF.

The chain recombines TRBV6-5 with TRBJ1-1; no definite D call. Deletions cut 2 bases from V and 2 bases from J, with 12 bases between. The CDR3 covers 15 residues. Germline V gene data show CDR1 as MNHEY and CDR2 as SVGAGI. The CDR3 bases are TGTGCCAGCAGTTACCTGGGCAGCCTAAACACTGAAGCTTTCTTT. Encoded protein: CASSYLGSLNTEAFF.

This clone was detected ten times or more. The rearrangement uses TRBV11-1 and TRBJ2-7; 7 bases match TRBD1. Germline CDR1 SGHAT, CDR2 FQDESV (reference sequence). Unmatched junction bases numbered 7, after V lost 5 bases and J lost 6 bases. The length of the CDR3 is 13 residues. Written as DNA, the CDR3 is TGTGCCAGCAGCCTTGACAGGGTAGGCGAGCAGTACTTC. It codes for CASSLDRVGEQYF.

The rearrangement uses TRBV4-1 and TRBJ2-2; tentatively, D is TRBD1 (5 bases). CDR1 and CDR2 from the germline V gene are MGHRA and YSYEKL. The CDR3 covers 15 residues. The V end lost 7 bases, the J end lost 7 bases, and 19 bases lay between the germline ends. The CDR3 DNA reads as TGCGCCAGCACACCAAGGTCCACAGGCGACGGGGAGCTGTTTTTT. Its protein product is CASTPRSTGDGELFF.

The chain is built from TRBV4-1 and TRBJ2-1, with D possibly matching TRBD1 (6 bases). The CDR3 runs to 13 residues. V was trimmed by 0 bases and J by 11 bases, leaving 11 bases between them. CDR1 and CDR2 (germline): MGHRA, YSYEKL. For the CDR3, the DNA is TGCGCCAGCAGCCAAGATCTGGGGACACAGCAGTTCTTC. Translated: CASSQDLGTQQFF.

This clone has just a few counts. The V and J genes are TRBV2 and TRBJ1-6, with D tentatively TRBD1 (6 bases). CDR3 length equals 15 residues. The germline V gene has CDR1 SNHLY and CDR2 FYNNEI. The V end lost 4 bases, the J end lost 10 bases, and 17 bases lay between the germline ends. As DNA, the CDR3 is TGTGCCAGCAGTGCTCGTGGGCAGGGGAACTCACCCCTCCACTTT. Encoded protein: CASSARGQGNSPLHF.

This clone was seen a few times. This chain joins TRBV6-2 or TRBV6-3 and TRBJ1-6, with unresolved D. The CDR3 is made up of 14 amino acids. Trimming took off 5 bases at V and 10 bases at J, with 15 bases between the two ends. Germline V gene lookup returns CDR1 MNHEY and CDR2 SVGEGT. The CDR3 DNA follows: TGTGCCAGCAGTCGTACAGTTCTCCAATCACCCCTCCACTTT. Translated, it gives CASSRTVLQSPLHF.

The chain combines TRBV7-2 with TRBJ1-5, with unresolved D. This CDR3 contains 14 residues. Deletions cut 5 bases from V and 2 bases from J, with 10 bases between. Germline CDR1 and CDR2: SGHTA and FQGNSA. In DNA form, the CDR3 reads TGTGCCAGCAGCCTGAACCGGGGCAATCAGCCCCAGCATTTT. This sequence encodes CASSLNRGNQPQHF.

This chain connects TRBV6-6 to TRBJ1-4, with a weak D call TRBD1 (5 bases). Trimming removed 1 base at V and 2 bases at J, with 8 bases between. Germline V lookup: CDR1 MNHNY, CDR2 SVGAGI (reference sequence). The CDR3 is made up of 15 amino acids. CDR3 residues: CASSYFGGTNEKLFF. In DNA form, the CDR3 reads TGTGCCAGCAGTTACTTCGGGGGGACTAATGAAAAACTGTTTTTT.